This T cell receptor beta chain was retrieved from a study of human T cells and chemical hapten exposure. The time point is: healthy volunteer bleed at 2 weeks. The total RNA was obtained from whole blood that was not fractionated. This clonotype was picked up many times. TCRdb passed the RACE reads through MiXCR, listing each CDR3 protein once. The data contain 35,000 to 50,000 distinct CDR3 sequences, roughly 4% of them seen just once; the ten biggest clones take up roughly 1.6%. Trimming left V 3 bases short and J 5 bases short, with 10 bases between. The germline CDR1 and CDR2 sequences are MDHEN and SYDVKM. The CDR3 totals 13 residues.

The receptor was derived from a female donor in good health. Some clones in this sample may be carry-over from other donors' samples. This sequence joins TRBV28 and TRBJ2-5, with D uncertain. Sequenced sample: whole blood. Written as DNA, the CDR3 is TGTGCCAGCAGTTTGGTTCAATCTGAGACCCAGTACTTC. This sequence encodes CASSLVQSETQYF.